This T cell receptor (beta chain) was found in a study of OX40 agonist ivuxolimab in advanced cancers. Study details: Ivuxolimab, an agonist antibody against OX40 (CD134), was given to patients. Study-wide findings and caveats: Among patients with partial responses at 0.1-3.0 mg/kg, clonal expansion was among the lowest.

V was shortened by 2 bases and J by 7 bases, with 2 bases between the two germline ends. The CDR3 is made up of 11 amino acids. The V gene's germline CDR1 is SNHLY and CDR2 FYNNEI. Note on this clone: The antigen remains undetermined.

Blood draws occurred at baseline, cycle 4 day 1, and cycle 7 day 1. The protocol was immunoSEQ multiplex PCR, while the TCRdb copy is restricted to in-frame clones and leaves out a portion. Of around 72,000 clones in the sample, 65% to 85% were seen once. The chain employs TRBV2 and TRBJ2-2; no definite D call. The sequence derives from an adult with an advanced solid tumor such as melanoma, head and neck, liver or kidney cancer. This specimen consisted of CD4+ or CD8+ T cells sorted from blood, obtained in a trial of the OX40 agonist ivuxolimab. This chain's CDR3 is CASSEHGELFF. DNA for the CDR3: TGTGCCAGCAGTGAACACGGGGAGCTGTTTTTT. Based on the CDR3 plus reference TRBV2 and TRBJ2-2, the full variable domain is EPEVTQTPSHQVTQMGQEVILRCVPISNHLYFYWYRQILGQKVEFLVSFYNNEISEKSEIFDDQFSVERPDGSNFTLKIRSTKLEDSAMYFCASSEHGELFFGEGSRLTVL.